This T cell receptor beta chain was sequenced for a study of Ad26.COV2.S vaccination and SARS-CoV-2 variants. The study, taken as a whole, reports: Breadth and depth estimates from TCRs may understate total T cell responses.

For this clone: The antigen remains unidentified.

Produced via immunoSEQ multiplex PCR; TCRdb's table is partial and in-frame only. Counted here are about 350,000 clones, about 92% occurring once; the ten biggest clones make up 3.9%. CDR3 length: 12 amino acids. Trimming cost V 7 bases and J 6 bases; bases outside gene matches: 4. The source material was peripheral blood, sampled after recovery from COVID-19. This chain joins TRBV12-3 or TRBV12-4 and TRBJ1-2; 8 bases match TRBD1. This receptor was obtained from a human donor who had recovered from COVID-19. The CDR3: CASKEQGDGYTF. In DNA form, the CDR3 reads TGTGCCAGCAAGGAACAGGGGGATGGCTACACCTTC.